This paragraph reports one T cell receptor (beta chain). Its antigen has not been determined. One base away there is no much larger clone; base qualities are not given. In light of the paper, this sample's time point label describes: individuals recovered from natural SARS-CoV-2 infection. TCRbeta CDR3 regions were sequenced with the immunoSEQ Assay. After extraction, genomic DNA underwent amplification by bias-controlled multiplex PCR, followed by high-throughput sequencing. As for how the authors treated the data: To quantify the absolute abundance of every unique TCRbeta CDR3 region, sequences were collapsed and filtered. Usable DNA was measured by amplifying reference genes present in all nucleated cells, and TCRbeta template counts were normalized to that usable DNA to estimate T cell fraction. Repertoire TCRs were annotated as SARS-CoV-2-specific by exact matching of V gene, CDR3 amino acid sequence and J gene to a known reactive TCR set. The reference SARS-CoV-2 TCR set was obtained from MIRA and was filtered for enrichment in COVID-19-positive ImmuneCODE repertoires, whereby public or cross-reactive TCRs were removed. Drawing on the MIRA antigens, annotated TCRs were analysed further at the level of specific ORF or position within ORF. Breadth was defined as annotated unique rearrangements over total unique productive rearrangements; depth was the summed frequency of those rearrangements. Two-sided Wilcoxon rank-sum tests were used to compare TCR breadth between groups. TCRdb holds this immuneACCESS table with in-frame rearrangements only. Some clones are missing; in checked studies, unresolved V genes explain under half, and the rest has no known cause. Clonal size and the V and J genes are those of that table, whereas D and trimming came from the DNA. The sample contains under 150,000 clones, around 86% of them found a single time. Jointly, the top ten make up around 5% of the sample.

The CDR3 spans 15 residues, from the cysteine through the phenylalanine. CDR3 DNA is the only sequence kept; it has 45 bases, read in frame from the first base. The junction carries 16 bases between V and J, which are trimmed by 0 bases and 7 bases respectively. CDR1 and CDR2 were assigned from the germline V gene (reference sequence) as GTSNPN and SVGIG. The sample comes from a study of Ad26.COV2.S vaccination and SARS-CoV-2 variants listed by TCRdb under 2021. Notes on the research overall: The specificity and breadth of SARS-CoV-2-reactive T cell receptors after Ad26.COV2.S vaccination were assessed by TCRbeta repertoire sequencing. The TCR-sequenced set comprised approximately 32 samples: approximately 20 Ad26.COV2.S vaccine recipients, 5 placebo recipients and 8 SARS-CoV-2 convalescent individuals. The research as a whole found: Compared with placebo recipients, Ad26.COV2.S recipients showed higher spike-specific TCR breadth (P = 0.0014). After vaccination, spike-specific CD8+ and CD4+ T cell responses were reported to show substantial breadth. Vaccine and placebo recipients had comparable non-spike TCR breadth, which fits with the vaccine containing only spike. According to the authors, total T cell responses may have been underestimated by the TCR breadth and depth analyses.

Recombination joined TRBV30 with TRBJ1-3, and perhaps TRBD1 as D gene, on 6 matching bases. The specimen comprised peripheral blood, sampled after recovery from COVID-19. This sequence was found in a human donor who had recovered from COVID-19. In nucleotides, the sequence is TGTGCCTGGAGTGTACCGTCACAGGGTGGCAACACCATATATTTT. This gives the protein CAWSVPSQGGNTIYF. The entire variable domain, with the stretches around the CDR3 drawn from the reference TRBV30 and TRBJ1-3 proteins, is SQTIHQWPATLVQPVGSPLSLECTVEGTSNPNLYWYRQAAGRGLQLLFYSVGIGQISSEVPQNLSASRPQDRQFILSSKKLLLSDSGFYLCAWSVPSQGGNTIYFGEGSWLTVV.